This TCR beta chain originates from a study of blood T cell repertoires in COVID-19. The length of the CDR3 is 16 residues. Trimming cost V 0 bases and J 2 bases; bases outside gene matches: 5. CDR1 and CDR2 (germline): MNHEY, SVGEGT. Using immunoSEQ multiplex PCR, the repertoire was profiled, and TCRdb retains in-frame clones only, with some absent. This sample has 300,000 or so clones, with roughly 87% found just once. Participant-given clinical history determined each cohort assignment. The chain couples TRBV6-2 or TRBV6-3 to TRBJ2-7, with 9 bases matching TRBD1. The source of this sequence is a woman aged 30 to 39 who had recovered from COVID-19. The sample was PBMCs or T cells enriched from blood (not recorded which). The CDR3 loop reads CASSYSGTGPTYEQYF. As DNA, the CDR3 is TGTGCCAGCAGTTACTCTGGGACAGGGCCGACCTACGAGCAGTACTTC.